This T cell receptor beta chain derives from a study of T cells in localized non-small cell lung cancer. Data came from immunoSEQ multiplex PCR; TCRdb stores just in-frame clones and leaves some out. The sample holds 130,000 or so clones, around 89% seen once. With 4 bases removed from V and 8 bases from J, the gap between germline ends came to 8 bases. From germline, CDR1 is MNHNS and CDR2 SASEGT. The CDR3 is 11 residues long. About this clone itself: Its antigen remains unknown.

The study, taken as a whole, reports: With higher T cell density in blood came longer overall survival. It remains possible that heterogeneity exists, since only one tumor region was sequenced. Appearances in adjacent lung were noted for a median 57 of the top 100 tumor clones. Clonality peaked in uninvolved adjacent lung rather than tumor.

The chain employs TRBV6-1 and TRBJ1-1; D is undetermined. The material was peripheral blood, obtained before any cancer treatment. This clonotype was sampled from a female donor of 60 years or more with stage I lung adenocarcinoma. This chain's CDR3 is CASSVGSEAFF. CDR3 coding DNA: TGTGCCAGCAGTGTGGGGTCAGAAGCTTTCTTT.